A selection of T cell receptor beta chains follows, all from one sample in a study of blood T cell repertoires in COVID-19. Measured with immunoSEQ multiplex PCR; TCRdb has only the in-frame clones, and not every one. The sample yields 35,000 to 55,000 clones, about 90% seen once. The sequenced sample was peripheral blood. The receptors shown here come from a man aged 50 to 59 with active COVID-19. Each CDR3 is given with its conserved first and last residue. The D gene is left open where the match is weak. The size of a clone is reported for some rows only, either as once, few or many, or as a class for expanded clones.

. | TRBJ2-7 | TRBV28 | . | CASSLSPSYEQYF | TGTGCCAGCAGTTTATCTCCCTCCTACGAGCAGTACTTC
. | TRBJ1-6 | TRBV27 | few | CASSFRVYGYNSPLHF | TGTGCCAGCAGTTTCAGGGTGTACGGCTATAATTCACCCCTCCACTTT
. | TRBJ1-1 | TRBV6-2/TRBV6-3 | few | CASSWGEEGTEAFF | TGTGCCAGCAGTTGGGGGGAAGAGGGCACTGAAGCTTTCTTT
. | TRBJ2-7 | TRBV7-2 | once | CASSLKAHDREQYF | TGTGCCAGCAGCTTAAAGGCCCACGACAGGGAGCAGTACTTC
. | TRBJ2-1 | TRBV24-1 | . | CATSDPPGNEQFF | TGTGCCACCAGTGATCCGCCGGGGAATGAGCAGTTCTTC
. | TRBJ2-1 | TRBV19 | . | CASSIPRGLHNEQFF | TGTGCCAGTAGTATCCCCAGGGGCCTCCACAATGAGCAGTTCTTC
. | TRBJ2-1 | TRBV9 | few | CASSEDSGDEQFF | TGTGCCAGCAGCGAGGATTCGGGAGATGAGCAGTTCTTC
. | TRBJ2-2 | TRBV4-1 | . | CASSPTNTGELFF | TGCGCCAGCAGCCCCACTAACACCGGGGAGCTGTTTTTT
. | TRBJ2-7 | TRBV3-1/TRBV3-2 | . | CASSQGLTSSYEQYF | TGTGCCAGCAGCCAGGGACTCACAAGCTCCTACGAGCAGTACTTC
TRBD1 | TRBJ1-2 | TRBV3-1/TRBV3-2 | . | CASSRQGQGYTF | TGTGCCAGCAGCCGACAGGGACAAGGCTACACCTTC
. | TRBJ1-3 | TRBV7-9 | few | CASSSLTGRSGNTIYF | TGTGCCAGCAGCTCTTTAACAGGGCGCTCTGGAAACACCATATATTTT
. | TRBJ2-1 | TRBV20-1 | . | CSASGGGPGEQFF | TGCAGTGCTAGTGGGGGGGGCCCAGGCGAGCAGTTCTTC
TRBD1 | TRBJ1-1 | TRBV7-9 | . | CASSLVLLYRGRITEAFF | TGTGCCAGCAGCTTAGTGCTATTATACAGGGGGCGGATCACTGAAGCTTTCTTT
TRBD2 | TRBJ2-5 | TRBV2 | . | CASNPTSVGETQYF | TGTGCCAGCAACCCTACTAGCGTTGGAGAGACCCAGTACTTC
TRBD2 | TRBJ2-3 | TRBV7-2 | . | CASSLSGLAGVPYTDTQYF | TGTGCCAGCAGCTTATCCGGACTAGCGGGGGTCCCCTACACAGATACGCAGTATTTT
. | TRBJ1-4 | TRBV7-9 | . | CASSSQGGVNEKLFF | TGTGCCAGCAGCTCCCAGGGAGGGGTGAATGAAAAACTGTTTTTT
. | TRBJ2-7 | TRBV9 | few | CASSVDLGGYEQYF | TGTGCCAGCAGCGTAGATCTTGGCGGCTACGAGCAGTACTTC
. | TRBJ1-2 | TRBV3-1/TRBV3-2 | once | CASSQATGFYGYTF | TGTGCCAGCAGCCAAGCCACAGGCTTCTATGGCTACACCTTC
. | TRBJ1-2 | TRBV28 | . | CASSFGQNYGYTF | TGTGCCAGCAGTTTCGGACAGAACTATGGCTACACCTTC
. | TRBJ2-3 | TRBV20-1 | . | CSARVGDYRYF | TGCAGTGCTAGAGTCGGCGACTACAGGTATTTT